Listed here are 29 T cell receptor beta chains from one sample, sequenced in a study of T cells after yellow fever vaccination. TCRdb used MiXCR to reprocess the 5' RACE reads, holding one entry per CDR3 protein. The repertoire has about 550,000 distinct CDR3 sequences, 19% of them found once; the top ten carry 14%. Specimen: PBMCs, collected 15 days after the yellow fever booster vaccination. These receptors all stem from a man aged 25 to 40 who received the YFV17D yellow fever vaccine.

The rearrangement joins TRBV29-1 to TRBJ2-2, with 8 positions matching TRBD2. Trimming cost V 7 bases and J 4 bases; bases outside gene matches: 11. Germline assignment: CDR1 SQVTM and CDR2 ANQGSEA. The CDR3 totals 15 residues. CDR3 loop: CSAVRLAGPTGELFF. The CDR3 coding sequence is TGCAGCGCCGTAAGGCTAGCGGGCCCCACCGGGGAGCTGTTTTTT.

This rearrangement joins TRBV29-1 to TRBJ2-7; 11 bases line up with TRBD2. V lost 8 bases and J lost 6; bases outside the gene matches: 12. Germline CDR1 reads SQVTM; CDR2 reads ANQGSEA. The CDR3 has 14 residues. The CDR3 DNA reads TGCAGCATTATAGCGGGAGGGTGGACGGGCGAGCAGTACTTC. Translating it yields CSIIAGGWTGEQYF.

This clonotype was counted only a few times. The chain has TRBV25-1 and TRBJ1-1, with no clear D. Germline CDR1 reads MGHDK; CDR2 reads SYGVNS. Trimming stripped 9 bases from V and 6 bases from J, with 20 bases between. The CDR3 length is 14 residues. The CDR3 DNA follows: TGTGCCAGGGACTGGGAAAAATGGCGCTCTGAAGCTTTCTTT. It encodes CARDWEKWRSEAFF. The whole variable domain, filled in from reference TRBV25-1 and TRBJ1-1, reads EADIYQTPRYLVIGTGKKITLECSQTMGHDKMYWYQQDPGMELHLIHYSYGVNSTEKGDLSSESTVSRIRTEHFPLTLESARPSHTSQYLCARDWEKWRSEAFFGQGTRLTVV.

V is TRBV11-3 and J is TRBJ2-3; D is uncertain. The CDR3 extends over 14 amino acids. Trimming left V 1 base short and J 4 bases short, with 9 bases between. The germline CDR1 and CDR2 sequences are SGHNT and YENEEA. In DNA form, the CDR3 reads TGTGCCAGCAGCTTAGGGAACGCGGCAGATACGCAGTATTTT. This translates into CASSLGNAADTQYF.

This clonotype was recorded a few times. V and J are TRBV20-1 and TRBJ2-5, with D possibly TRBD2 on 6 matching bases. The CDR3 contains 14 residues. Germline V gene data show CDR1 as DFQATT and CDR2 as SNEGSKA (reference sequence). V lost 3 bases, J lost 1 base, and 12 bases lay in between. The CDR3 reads CSARMVAVQETQYF. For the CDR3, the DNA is TGCAGTGCTAGGATGGTAGCGGTCCAAGAGACCCAGTACTTC.

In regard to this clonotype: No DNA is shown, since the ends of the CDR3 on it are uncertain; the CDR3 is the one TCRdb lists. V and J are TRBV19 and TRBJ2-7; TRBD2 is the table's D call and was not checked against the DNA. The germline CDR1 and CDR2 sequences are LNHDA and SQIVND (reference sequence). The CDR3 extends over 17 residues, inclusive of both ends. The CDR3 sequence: CASGPPSVPVGVDEQYF.

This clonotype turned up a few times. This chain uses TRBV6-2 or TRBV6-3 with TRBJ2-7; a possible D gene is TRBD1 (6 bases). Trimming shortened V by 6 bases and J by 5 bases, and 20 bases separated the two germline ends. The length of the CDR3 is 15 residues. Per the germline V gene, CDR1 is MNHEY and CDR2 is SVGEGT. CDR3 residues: CASRRSGQIPDEQYF. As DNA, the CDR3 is TGTGCCAGCAGACGCTCTGGACAGATTCCCGACGAGCAGTACTTC.

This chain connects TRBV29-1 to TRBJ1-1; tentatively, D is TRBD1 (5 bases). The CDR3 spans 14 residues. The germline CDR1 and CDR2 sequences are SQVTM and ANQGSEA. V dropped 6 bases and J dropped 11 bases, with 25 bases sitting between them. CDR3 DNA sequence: TGCAGCGTCTTAACACGAGACAGTAAGGGTCTGGCTTTCTTT. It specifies CSVLTRDSKGLAFF.

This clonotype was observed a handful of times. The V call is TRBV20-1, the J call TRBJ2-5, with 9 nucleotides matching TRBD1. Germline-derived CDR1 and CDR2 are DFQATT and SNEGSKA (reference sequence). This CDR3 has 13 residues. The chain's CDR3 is CSVPHRGRETQYF. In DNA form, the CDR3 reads TGCAGCGTACCTCACAGGGGGCGAGAGACCCAGTACTTC.

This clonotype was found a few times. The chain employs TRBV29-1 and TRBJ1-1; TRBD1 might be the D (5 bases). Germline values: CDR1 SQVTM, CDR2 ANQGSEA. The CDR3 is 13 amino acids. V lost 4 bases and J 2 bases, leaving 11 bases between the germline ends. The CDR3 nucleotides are TGCAGCGTTGTTCGGGGGTTAAACACTGAAGCTTTCTTT. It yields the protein CSVVRGLNTEAFF.

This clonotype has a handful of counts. CDR3 sequence reads: CASSPFGGRGGKNIQYF. The CDR3 DNA is TGTGCCAGCAGTCCTTTCGGCGGGAGAGGGGGCAAAAACATTCAGTACTTC. This sequence joins TRBV6-1 and TRBJ2-4, with D maybe TRBD2 (7 bases). The CDR3 runs 17 residues. Between the trimmed V and J ends, which lost 5 bases and 3 bases, there was a span of 20 bases. In germline, CDR1 is MNHNS, CDR2 SASEGT.

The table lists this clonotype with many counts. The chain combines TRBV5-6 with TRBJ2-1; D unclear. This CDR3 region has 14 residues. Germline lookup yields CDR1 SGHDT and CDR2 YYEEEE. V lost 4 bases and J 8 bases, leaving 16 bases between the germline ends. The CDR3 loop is CASSRPEGIHEQFF. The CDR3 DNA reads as TGTGCCAGCAGCCGGCCCGAAGGGATCCATGAGCAGTTCTTC.

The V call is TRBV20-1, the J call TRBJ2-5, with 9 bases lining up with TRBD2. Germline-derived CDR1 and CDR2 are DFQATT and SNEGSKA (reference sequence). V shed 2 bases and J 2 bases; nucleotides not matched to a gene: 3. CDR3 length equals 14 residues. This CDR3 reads CSARRLAGQETQYF. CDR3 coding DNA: TGCAGTGCTAGAAGGCTAGCGGGACAAGAGACCCAGTACTTC.

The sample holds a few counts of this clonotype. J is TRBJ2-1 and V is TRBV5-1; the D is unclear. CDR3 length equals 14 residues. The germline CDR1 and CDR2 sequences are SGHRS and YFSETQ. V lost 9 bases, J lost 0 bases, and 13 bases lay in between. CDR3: CAILDESSYNEQFF. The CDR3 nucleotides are TGCGCCATCTTGGACGAGAGCTCCTACAATGAGCAGTTCTTC.

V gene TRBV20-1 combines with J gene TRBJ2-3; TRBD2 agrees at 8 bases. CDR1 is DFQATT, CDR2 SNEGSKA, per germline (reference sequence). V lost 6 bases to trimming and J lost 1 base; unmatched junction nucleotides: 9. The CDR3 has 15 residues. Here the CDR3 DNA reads TGCAGTGCCGCGGGGACTAGACTAGGCACAGATACGCAGTATTTT. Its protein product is CSAAGTRLGTDTQYF.

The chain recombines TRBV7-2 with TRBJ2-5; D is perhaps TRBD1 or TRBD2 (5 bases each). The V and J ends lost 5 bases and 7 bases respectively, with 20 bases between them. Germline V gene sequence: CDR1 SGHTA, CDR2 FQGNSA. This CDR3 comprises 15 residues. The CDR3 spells CASSPTGTTLGTQYF. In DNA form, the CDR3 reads TGTGCCAGCAGCCCGACCGGGACCACCCTTGGGACCCAGTACTTC.

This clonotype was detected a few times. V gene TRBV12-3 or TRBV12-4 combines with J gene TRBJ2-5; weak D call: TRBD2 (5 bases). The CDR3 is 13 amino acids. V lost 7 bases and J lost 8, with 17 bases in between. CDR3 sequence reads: CASTRGDLTTQYF. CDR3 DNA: TGTGCCAGCACCCGGGGTGACCTAACAACCCAGTACTTC.

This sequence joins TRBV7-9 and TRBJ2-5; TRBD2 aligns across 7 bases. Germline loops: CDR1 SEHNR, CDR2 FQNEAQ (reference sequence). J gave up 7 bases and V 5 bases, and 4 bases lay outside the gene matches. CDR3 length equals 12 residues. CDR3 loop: CASSVTSVTQYF. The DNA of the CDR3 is TGTGCCAGCAGCGTAACTAGCGTGACCCAGTACTTC.

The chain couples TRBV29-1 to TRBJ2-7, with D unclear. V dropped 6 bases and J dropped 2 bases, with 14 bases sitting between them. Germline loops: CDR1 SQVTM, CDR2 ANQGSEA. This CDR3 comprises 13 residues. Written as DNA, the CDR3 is TGCAGCGTAGCCCCCCGAGACGCCTACGAGCAGTACTTC. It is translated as CSVAPRDAYEQYF.

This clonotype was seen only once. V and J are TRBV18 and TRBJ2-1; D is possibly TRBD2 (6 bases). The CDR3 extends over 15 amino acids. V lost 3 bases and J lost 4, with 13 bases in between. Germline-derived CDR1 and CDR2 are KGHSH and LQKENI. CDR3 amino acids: CASSPMGLEYNEQFF. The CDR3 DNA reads TGTGCCAGCTCACCCATGGGACTGGAATACAATGAGCAGTTCTTC.

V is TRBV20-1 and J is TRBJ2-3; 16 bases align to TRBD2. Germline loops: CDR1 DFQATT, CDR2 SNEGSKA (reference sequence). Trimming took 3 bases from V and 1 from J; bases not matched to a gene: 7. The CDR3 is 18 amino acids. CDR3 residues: CSARRGLAGGGGTDTQYF. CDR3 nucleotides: TGCAGTGCTAGGCGGGGACTAGCGGGAGGGGGGGGCACAGATACGCAGTATTTT.

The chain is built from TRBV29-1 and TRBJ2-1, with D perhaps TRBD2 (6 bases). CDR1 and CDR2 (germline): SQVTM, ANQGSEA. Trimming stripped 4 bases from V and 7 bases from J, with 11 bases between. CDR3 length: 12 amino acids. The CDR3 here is CSVAGGRNEQFF. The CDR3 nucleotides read TGCAGCGTTGCTGGAGGGCGAAATGAGCAGTTCTTC.

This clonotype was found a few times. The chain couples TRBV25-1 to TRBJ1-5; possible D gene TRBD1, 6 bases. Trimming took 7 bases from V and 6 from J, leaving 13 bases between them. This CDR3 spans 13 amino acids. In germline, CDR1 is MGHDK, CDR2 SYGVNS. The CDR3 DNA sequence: TGTGCCAGCAACAGGGCCTGGGGTCAGCCCCAGCATTTT. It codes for CASNRAWGQPQHF.

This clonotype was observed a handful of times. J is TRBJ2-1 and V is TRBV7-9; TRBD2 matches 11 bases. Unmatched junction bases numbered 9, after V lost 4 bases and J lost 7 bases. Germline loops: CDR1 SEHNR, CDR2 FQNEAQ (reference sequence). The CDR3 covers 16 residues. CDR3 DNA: TGTGCCAGCAGCTCGAATAGCGGGAGGGCCAGGAATGAGCAGTTCTTC. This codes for CASSSNSGRARNEQFF.

The chain's CDR3 is CSAPGPQPVATYEQYF. For the CDR3, the DNA is TGCAGTGCTCCCGGCCCCCAGCCCGTAGCTACCTACGAGCAGTACTTC. The chain combines TRBV20-1 with TRBJ2-7; the D is unclear. Germline assignment: CDR1 DFQATT and CDR2 SNEGSKA (reference sequence). The CDR3 covers 16 residues. V gave up 5 bases and J gave up 2 bases, with 22 bases separating them.

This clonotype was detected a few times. CDR3 residues: CSVVGQGFYEQYF. CDR3 in DNA: TGCAGCGTTGTGGGACAGGGTTTCTACGAGCAGTACTTC. V and J are TRBV29-1 and TRBJ2-7; 9 bases align to TRBD1. With V trimmed by 4 bases and J by 3 bases, 4 bases remained unmatched. CDR3 length equals 13 residues. Per germline, CDR1 SQVTM and CDR2 ANQGSEA.

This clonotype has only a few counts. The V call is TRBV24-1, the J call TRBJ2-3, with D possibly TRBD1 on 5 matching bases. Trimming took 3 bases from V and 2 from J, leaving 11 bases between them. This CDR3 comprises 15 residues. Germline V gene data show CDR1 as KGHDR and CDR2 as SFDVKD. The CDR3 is CATSDPTDYTDTQYF. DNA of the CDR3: TGTGCCACCAGTGATCCGACAGATTACACAGATACGCAGTATTTT.

The CDR3 DNA follows: TGCGCCAGCTTTCGACTAGCGGCCACAGATACGCAGTATTTT. Its translation is CASFRLAATDTQYF. V is TRBV5-1 and J is TRBJ2-3; 9 bases line up with TRBD2. The CDR3 runs 14 residues. Germline V gene lookup returns CDR1 SGHRS and CDR2 YFSETQ. Trimming at V came to 7 bases and at J to 2 bases, leaving 5 bases not matched to a gene.

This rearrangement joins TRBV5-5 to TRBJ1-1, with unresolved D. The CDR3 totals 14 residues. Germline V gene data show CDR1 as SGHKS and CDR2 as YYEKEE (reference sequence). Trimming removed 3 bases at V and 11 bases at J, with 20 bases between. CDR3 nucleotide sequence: TGTGCCAGCAGCTCCCGTGGGCAGCTTGGGGTGGCTTTCTTT. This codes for CASSSRGQLGVAFF.